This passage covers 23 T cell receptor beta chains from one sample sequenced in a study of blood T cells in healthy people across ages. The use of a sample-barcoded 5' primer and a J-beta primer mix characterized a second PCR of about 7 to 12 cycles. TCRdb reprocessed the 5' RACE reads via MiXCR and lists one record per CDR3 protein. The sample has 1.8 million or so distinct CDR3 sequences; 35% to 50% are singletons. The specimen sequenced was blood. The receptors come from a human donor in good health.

CDR3 in amino acids: CASSQGSSYTGELFF. The CDR3 nucleotides are TGTGCCAGCAGCCAAGGTTCTAGCTATACCGGGGAGCTGTTTTTT. The chain carries TRBV3-1 and TRBJ2-2; tentatively, D is TRBD2 (5 bases). CDR3 length equals 15 residues. Germline CDR1 reads LGHDT; CDR2 reads YNNKEL (reference sequence). V lost 1 base and J lost 5, with 11 bases in between.

The CDR3 protein is CASNQGGNYEQFF. CDR3 sequence (DNA): TGTGCCAGCAATCAGGGGGGGAACTATGAGCAGTTCTTC. The V call is TRBV9, the J call TRBJ2-1, with D perhaps assigned TRBD1 or TRBD2 (7 bases each). V was clipped by 6 bases and J by 8 bases, with 15 bases between them. The CDR3 is 13 residues long. Germline loops: CDR1 SGDLS, CDR2 YYNGEE.

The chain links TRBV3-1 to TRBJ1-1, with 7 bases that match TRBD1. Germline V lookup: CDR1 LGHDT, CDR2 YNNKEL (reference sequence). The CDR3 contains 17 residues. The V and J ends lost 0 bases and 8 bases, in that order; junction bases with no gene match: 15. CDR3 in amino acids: CASSQDRRPGQSVEAFF. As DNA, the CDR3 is TGTGCCAGCAGCCAAGATAGAAGACCGGGACAGAGCGTGGAAGCTTTCTTT.

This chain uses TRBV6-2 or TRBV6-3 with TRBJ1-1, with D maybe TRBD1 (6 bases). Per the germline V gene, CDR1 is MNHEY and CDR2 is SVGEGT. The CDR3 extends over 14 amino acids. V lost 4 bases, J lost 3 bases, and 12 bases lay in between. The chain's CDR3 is CASSWAGQHTEAFF. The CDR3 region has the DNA TGTGCCAGCAGTTGGGCAGGACAGCACACTGAAGCTTTCTTT.

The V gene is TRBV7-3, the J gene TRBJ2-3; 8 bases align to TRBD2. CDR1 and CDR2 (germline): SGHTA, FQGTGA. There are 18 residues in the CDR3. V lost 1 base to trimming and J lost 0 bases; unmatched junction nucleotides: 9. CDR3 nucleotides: TGTGCCAGCAGCTTAAGATTTAGCGGGGACCTTAGCACAGATACGCAGTATTTT. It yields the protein CASSLRFSGDLSTDTQYF.

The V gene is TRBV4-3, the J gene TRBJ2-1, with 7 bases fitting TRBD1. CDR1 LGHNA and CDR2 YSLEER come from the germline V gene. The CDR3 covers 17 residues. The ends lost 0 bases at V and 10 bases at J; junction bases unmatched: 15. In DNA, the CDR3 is TGCGCCAGCAGCCAAGATCGCGAGGGGGACAGCCTGTGGGAGCAGTTCTTC. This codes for CASSQDREGDSLWEQFF.

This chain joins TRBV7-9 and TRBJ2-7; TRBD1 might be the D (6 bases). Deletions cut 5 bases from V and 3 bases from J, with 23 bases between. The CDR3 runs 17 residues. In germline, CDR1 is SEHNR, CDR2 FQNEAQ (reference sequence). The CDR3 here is CASSGTGQPPVNYEQYF. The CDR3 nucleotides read TGTGCCAGCAGCGGGACGGGACAACCTCCGGTTAACTACGAGCAGTACTTC.

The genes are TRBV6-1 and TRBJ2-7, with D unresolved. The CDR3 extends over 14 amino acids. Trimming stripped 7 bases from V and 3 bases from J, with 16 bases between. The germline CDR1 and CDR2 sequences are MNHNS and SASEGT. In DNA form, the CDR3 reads TGTGCCAGCACCTTGAGACACCGGCGCTACGAGCAGTACTTC. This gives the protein CASTLRHRRYEQYF.

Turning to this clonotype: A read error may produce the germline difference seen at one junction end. Written as DNA, the CDR3 is TGCGGCGTTGAAGACGGGACTCACGGCTCCTACGAGCAGTACTTC. Translated: CGVEDGTHGSYEQYF. This sequence joins TRBV29-1 and TRBJ2-7; weak D call: TRBD2 (6 bases). The germline V gene has CDR1 SQVTM and CDR2 ANQGSEA. The CDR3 is made up of 15 amino acids.

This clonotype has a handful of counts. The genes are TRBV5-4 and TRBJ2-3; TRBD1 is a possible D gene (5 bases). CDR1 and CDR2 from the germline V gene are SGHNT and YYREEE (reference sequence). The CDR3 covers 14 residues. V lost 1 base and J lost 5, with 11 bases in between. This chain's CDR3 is CASSLSRDGDTQYF. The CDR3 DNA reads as TGTGCCAGCAGCTTGTCCAGGGATGGAGATACGCAGTATTTT. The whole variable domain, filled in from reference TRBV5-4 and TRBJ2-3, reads ETGVTQSPTHLIKTRGQQVTLRCSSQSGHNTVSWYQQALGQGPQFIFQYYREEENGRGNFPPRFSGLQFPNYSSELNVNALELDDSALYLCASSLSRDGDTQYFGPGTRLTVL.

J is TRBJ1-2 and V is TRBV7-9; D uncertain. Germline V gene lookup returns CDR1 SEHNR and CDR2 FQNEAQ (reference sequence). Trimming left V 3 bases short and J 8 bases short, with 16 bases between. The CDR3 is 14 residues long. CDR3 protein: CASSLEDSTSGYTF. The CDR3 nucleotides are TGTGCCAGCAGCTTGGAGGACTCCACTAGCGGCTACACCTTC.

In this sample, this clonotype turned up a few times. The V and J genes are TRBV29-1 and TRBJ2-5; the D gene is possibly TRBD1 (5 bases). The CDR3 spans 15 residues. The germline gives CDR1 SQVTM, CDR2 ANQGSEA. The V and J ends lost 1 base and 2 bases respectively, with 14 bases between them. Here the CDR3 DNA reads TGCAGCGTTGAAGGCCTCGACAGAAGTCAAGAGACCCAGTACTTC. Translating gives CSVEGLDRSQETQYF.

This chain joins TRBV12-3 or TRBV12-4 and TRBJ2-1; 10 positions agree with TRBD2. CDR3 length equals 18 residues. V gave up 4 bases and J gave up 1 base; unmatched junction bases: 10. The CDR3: CASSSVAGGVGSYNEQFF. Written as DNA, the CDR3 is TGTGCCAGCAGTTCGGTAGCGGGGGGAGTGGGATCCTACAATGAGCAGTTCTTC.

The CDR3 DNA is TGTGCCAGCAGCGGGACTAGCGAGGGACTAACCGGGGAGCTGTTTTTT. As protein: CASSGTSEGLTGELFF. The chain joins TRBV9 to TRBJ2-2; TRBD2 aligns across 9 bases. CDR1 and CDR2 from the germline V gene are SGDLS and YYNGEE. CDR3 length: 16 residues. V dropped 3 bases and J dropped 5; count of bases not matched to a gene: 8.

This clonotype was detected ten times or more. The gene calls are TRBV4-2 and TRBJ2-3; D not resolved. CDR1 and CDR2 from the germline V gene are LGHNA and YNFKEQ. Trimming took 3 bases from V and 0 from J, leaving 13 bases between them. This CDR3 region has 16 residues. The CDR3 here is CASSQQRAGSTDTQYF. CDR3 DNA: TGTGCCAGCAGCCAGCAACGAGCCGGTAGCACAGATACGCAGTATTTT.

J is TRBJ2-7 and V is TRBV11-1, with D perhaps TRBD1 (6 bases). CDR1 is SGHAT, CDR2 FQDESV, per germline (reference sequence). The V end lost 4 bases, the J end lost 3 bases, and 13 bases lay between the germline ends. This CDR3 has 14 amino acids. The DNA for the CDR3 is TGTGCCAGCAGCTCGCCATTGGGACACTACGAGCAGTACTTC. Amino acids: CASSSPLGHYEQYF.

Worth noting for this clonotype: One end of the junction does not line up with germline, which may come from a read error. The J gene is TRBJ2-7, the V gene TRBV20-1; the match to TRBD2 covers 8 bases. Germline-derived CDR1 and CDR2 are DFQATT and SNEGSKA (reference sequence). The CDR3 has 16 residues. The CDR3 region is CSAGDRAAGASYEQYF. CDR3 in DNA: TGCAGTGCTGGAGATAGGGCAGCGGGGGCCTCCTACGAGCAGTACTTC.

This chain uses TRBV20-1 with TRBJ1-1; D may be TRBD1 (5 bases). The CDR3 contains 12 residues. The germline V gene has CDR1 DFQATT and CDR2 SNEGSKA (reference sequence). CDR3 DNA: TGCAGCCCAGGGCGGATGAACACTGAAGCTTTCTTT. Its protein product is CSPGRMNTEAFF.

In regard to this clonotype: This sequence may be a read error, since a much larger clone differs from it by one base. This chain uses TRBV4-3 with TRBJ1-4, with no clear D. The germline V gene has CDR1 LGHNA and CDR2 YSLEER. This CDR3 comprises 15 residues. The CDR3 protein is CASSQEGRNNEELFF. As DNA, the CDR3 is TGCGCCAGCAGCCAAGAAGGCAGGAACAATGAAGAACTGTTTTTT.

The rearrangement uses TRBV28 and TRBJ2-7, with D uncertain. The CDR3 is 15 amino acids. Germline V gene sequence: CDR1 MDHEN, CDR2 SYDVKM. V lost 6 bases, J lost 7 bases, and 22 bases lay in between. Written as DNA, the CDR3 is TGTGCCAGCAGATCATACCGGAAGGCAGATCGGGAGCAGTACTTC. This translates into CASRSYRKADREQYF.

For the CDR3, the DNA is TGTGCCAGCAGCCCGGCAGGGTGGCGAGAGACCCAGTACTTC. Protein product: CASSPAGWRETQYF. The gene calls are TRBV3-1 and TRBJ2-5; D may be TRBD1 (5 bases). V shed 4 bases and J shed 4 bases, with 13 bases lying between them. There are 14 residues in the CDR3. The germline V gene has CDR1 LGHDT and CDR2 YNNKEL (reference sequence).

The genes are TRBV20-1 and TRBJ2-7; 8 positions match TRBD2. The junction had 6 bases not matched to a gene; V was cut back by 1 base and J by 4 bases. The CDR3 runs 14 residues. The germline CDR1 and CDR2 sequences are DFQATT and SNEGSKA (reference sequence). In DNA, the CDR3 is TGCAGTGCTAGAGGGGTAGCGGGGCCTTACGAGCAGTACTTC. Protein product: CSARGVAGPYEQYF.

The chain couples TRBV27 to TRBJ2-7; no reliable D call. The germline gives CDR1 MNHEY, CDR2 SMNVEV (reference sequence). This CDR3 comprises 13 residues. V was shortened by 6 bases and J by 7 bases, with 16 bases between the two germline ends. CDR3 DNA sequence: TGTGCCAGCAGAAGAATAGGGTGGGTAGAGCAGTACTTC. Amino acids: CASRRIGWVEQYF.